The sequence of this T cell receptor (beta chain) was determined in a study of beta chain features in type 1 diabetes. V shed 3 bases, J shed 2 bases, and the junction held 3 bases outside the gene matches. CDR1 and CDR2 (germline): KGHSH, LQKENI. This CDR3 has 14 residues. As every portion of the isolated RNA was reverse transcribed, the sequencing read expressed TCRB transcripts. For naive, central memory and regulatory T cell samples, reads averaged roughly 3.6 million. Sequencing was performed with immunoSEQ multiplex PCR; in TCRdb, only in-frame clones are kept and a portion is missing. The sample lists roughly 60,000 clones; about 60% were seen once.

The sample was Tregs from blood. This receptor was identified in a woman aged 18-29 years in good health. The genes are TRBV18 and TRBJ2-7; 8 bases line up with TRBD2. CDR3 DNA sequence: TGTGCCAGCTCACCGGGGACTAGGGCCTACGAGCAGTACTTC. It translates to CASSPGTRAYEQYF.